This T cell receptor beta chain was sequenced during a study of siplizumab effects on memory and regulatory T cells. Study-level points and caveats: Alloreactive sequences tracing back to unstimulated CD4+ memory cells fell significantly with siplizumab.

On this clone itself: The antigen is undetermined.

Here immunoSEQ multiplex PCR was the method, and the copy in TCRdb shows in-frame clones only, minus some. Among about 100,000 clones listed, about 91% were seen once. From germline, CDR1 is SGDLS and CDR2 YYNGEE. The CDR3 contains 15 residues. Unmatched junction bases numbered 7, after V lost 4 bases and J lost 1 base. The source is a human donor in good health. The chain recombines TRBV9 with TRBJ2-5, with 7 bases lining up with TRBD2. Sequences were obtained from CD4+ T cells sorted from blood. Here the CDR3 reads CASSPTPGGQETQYF. DNA for the CDR3: TGTGCCAGCAGCCCGACACCGGGGGGCCAAGAGACCCAGTACTTC.